This T cell receptor beta chain is drawn from a study of T cell responses to AZD1222 COVID-19 vaccine. Study conclusions and caveats: Repertoire collection took place solely once the T cell response had peaked. Donors were chiefly white British, with a greater number of females, and clonal diversity was perhaps underestimated.

Regarding this clone: Its specificity is not known.

The table came from immunoSEQ multiplex PCR; TCRdb's copy has only in-frame clones and leaves some out. Seen here are 200,000 to 250,000 clones, about 92% observed once, and the top ten hold less than 1.2%. Trimming left V 4 bases short and J 4 bases short, with 16 bases between. CDR1 and CDR2 (germline): LGHDT, YNNKEL (reference sequence). This CDR3 comprises 15 residues. The chain joins TRBV3-1 (or the pseudogene TRBV3-2) to TRBJ1-2; tentative D call: TRBD1 (6 bases). This clonotype was obtained from an adult in good health. The starting material was peripheral blood, obtained on day 0 of MenACWY control vaccination. The CDR3 DNA follows: TGTGCCAGCAGCCCAAATAGACGGGGGCCCTATGGCTACACCTTC. This encodes CASSPNRRGPYGYTF.